Below are 23 T cell receptor beta chains sequenced from a single sample in a study of T cell clonotyping in hematopoietic cell transplantation. Libraries were prepared by immunoSEQ multiplex PCR; TCRdb keeps only in-frame clonotypes and omits some of them. The sample lists 9,000 to 15,000 clones, 40% to 60% occurring once. Sequences were obtained from peripheral blood mononuclear cells. The receptors stem from a man between 45 and 60 years old in good health. Some clones in this sample may be carry-over from other donors' samples.

This chain links TRBV7-2 with TRBJ2-2; D unresolved. The V gene lost 2 bases and the J gene lost 0 bases, with 7 bases spanning the gap. CDR1 and CDR2 from the germline V gene are SGHTA and FQGNSA. The CDR3 sequence is 15 residues long. The CDR3 DNA reads TGTGCCAGCAGCTTACTAGGGACGAACACCGGGGAGCTGTTTTTT. This translates into CASSLLGTNTGELFF.

V usage is TRBV28 and J usage is TRBJ1-2; no clear D gene. CDR3 length: 14 amino acids. Germline CDR1 is MDHEN and CDR2 is SYDVKM. Trimming removed 5 bases at V and 6 bases at J, with 16 bases between. The CDR3 nucleotides are TGTGCCAGCAGTCTCCTCCAGGAGGTAGATGGCTACACCTTC. Translation: CASSLLQEVDGYTF.

This sequence joins TRBV5-6 and TRBJ1-1; TRBD1 agrees at 9 bases. The V gene's germline CDR1 is SGHDT and CDR2 YYEEEE. The CDR3 is made up of 12 amino acids. J gave up 11 bases and V 4 bases, and 6 bases lay outside the gene matches. This CDR3 reads CASSRPGTGAFF. The CDR3 coding sequence is TGTGCCAGCAGCAGACCGGGGACAGGGGCTTTCTTT.

The chain uses TRBV29-1 and TRBJ1-1; possibly TRBD1 for D (5 bases). V gave up 3 bases and J gave up 4 bases, with 6 bases separating them. Germline V lookup: CDR1 SQVTM, CDR2 ANQGSEA. This CDR3 spans 11 amino acids. The CDR3: CSVDRATEAFF. In nucleotides, the CDR3 is TGCAGCGTTGACAGGGCCACTGAAGCTTTCTTT.

This clone occurred a few times. The chain uses TRBV19 and TRBJ1-2; no definite D call. V lost 5 bases and J 8 bases, leaving 15 bases between the germline ends. The CDR3 totals 13 residues. Germline CDR1 LNHDA, CDR2 SQIVND (reference sequence). The CDR3 sequence: CASSYQQRQGYTF. In DNA, the CDR3 is TGTGCCAGTAGTTACCAGCAGCGTCAGGGCTACACCTTC.

This clone was recorded a few times. V and J are TRBV27 and TRBJ2-5; 14 positions match TRBD2. Germline trimming cut 9 bases from V and 5 bases from J; bases unmatched to any gene: 2. Germline CDR1 reads MNHEY; CDR2 reads SMNVEV (reference sequence). The CDR3 is 13 amino acids. CDR3 residues: CASRTSGGETQYF. CDR3 in DNA: TGTGCCAGTAGGACTAGCGGGGGGGAGACCCAGTACTTC.

The CDR3 sequence is CASSQDGGFGNQPQHF. Here the CDR3 DNA reads TGCGCCAGCAGCCAAGATGGGGGGTTTGGCAATCAGCCCCAGCATTTT. This chain uses TRBV4-1 with TRBJ1-5; perhaps TRBD1 as D (5 bases). The CDR3 is 16 amino acids. Germline assignment: CDR1 MGHRA and CDR2 YSYEKL. V dropped 0 bases and J dropped 2 bases, with 11 bases sitting between them.

The V gene is TRBV6-5, the J gene TRBJ1-1; possibly TRBD1 for D (5 bases). Germline CDR1 is MNHEY and CDR2 is SVGAGI. The CDR3 length is 13 residues. Trimming took off 2 bases at V and 4 bases at J, with 8 bases between the two ends. The DNA of the CDR3 is TGTGCCAGCAGTTACGAGGGGCGCACTGAAGCTTTCTTT. This translates into CASSYEGRTEAFF.

The chain uses TRBV4-1 and TRBJ2-7; 8 bases align to TRBD2. The J segment lost 2 bases and the V segment lost 1 base, leaving 4 bases of the junction unmatched. CDR1 and CDR2 (germline): MGHRA, YSYEKL. This CDR3 is built from 15 residues. The CDR3 here is CASSQGLAMPYEQYF. The CDR3 nucleotides are TGCGCCAGCAGCCAAGGACTAGCGATGCCCTACGAGCAGTACTTC.

The rearrangement joins TRBV7-3 to TRBJ2-1, with D possibly being TRBD2 (6 bases). This CDR3 has 14 amino acids. The ends were cut back, 5 bases at V and 8 bases at J, with 16 bases in the middle. Looked up from germline, CDR1 is SGHTA and CDR2 is FQGTGA. Here the CDR3 reads CASSRDSLSHEQFF. In DNA form, the CDR3 reads TGTGCCAGCAGCAGGGACTCCCTTAGTCATGAGCAGTTCTTC.

The rearrangement joins TRBV25-1 to TRBJ2-1, with 7 bases matching TRBD2. Trimming removed 2 bases from V and 7 bases from J; junction bases left unmatched: 8. The CDR3 consists of 15 residues. Germline V gene lookup returns CDR1 MGHDK and CDR2 SYGVNS. CDR3 nucleotides: TGTGCCAGCAGTGAAGTCTACGGGGGGATTAATGAGCAGTTCTTC. Amino acid sequence: CASSEVYGGINEQFF. Filled out from reference TRBV25-1 and TRBJ2-1, the complete variable domain reads EADIYQTPRYLVIGTGKKITLECSQTMGHDKMYWYQQDPGMELHLIHYSYGVNSTEKGDLSSESTVSRIRTEHFPLTLESARPSHTSQYLCASSEVYGGINEQFFGPGTRLTVL.

The chain employs TRBV30 and TRBJ2-1, with TRBD2 matching 10 bases. The CDR3 consists of 15 residues. The germline gives CDR1 GTSNPN, CDR2 SVGIG (reference sequence). V lost 2 bases to trimming and J lost 12 bases; unmatched junction nucleotides: 13. The CDR3 protein is CAWSKASGGQGPQFF. CDR3 bases: TGTGCCTGGAGTAAGGCTAGCGGGGGCCAAGGGCCGCAGTTCTTC.

V and J are TRBV7-3 and TRBJ2-3, with D uncertain. Germline lookup yields CDR1 SGHTA and CDR2 FQGTGA. Trimming stripped 9 bases from V and 2 bases from J, with 9 bases between. This CDR3 comprises 12 residues. DNA of the CDR3: TGTGCCAGTCGTCGACACACAGATACGCAGTATTTT. This sequence encodes CASRRHTDTQYF. The complete variable domain, with remaining parts taken from reference TRBV7-3 and TRBJ2-3, reads GAGVSQTPSNKVTEKGKYVELRCDPISGHTALYWYRQSLGQGPEFLIYFQGTGAADDSGLPNDRFFAVRPEGSVSTLKIQRTERGDSAVYLCASRRHTDTQYFGPGTRLTVL.

This clone was detected a few times. The rearrangement joins TRBV6-4 to TRBJ2-3; D is perhaps TRBD1 (5 bases). The germline gives CDR1 MRHNA, CDR2 SNTAGT. Trimming took 0 bases from V and 3 from J, leaving 7 bases between them. The CDR3 length is 14 residues. The CDR3 protein is CASSDSGATDTQYF. The CDR3, as DNA: TGTGCCAGCAGTGACTCAGGGGCTACAGATACGCAGTATTTT.

This clone was observed a few times. The chain joins TRBV6-6 to TRBJ2-3; maybe TRBD2 (6 bases). Germline CDR1 and CDR2: MNHNY and SVGAGI (reference sequence). The length of the CDR3 is 15 residues. V lost 6 bases and J lost 2, with 15 bases in between. The CDR3 DNA reads TGTGCCAGCAGCAAAATTAGCGGCCTCACAGATACGCAGTATTTT. It encodes CASSKISGLTDTQYF.

In its sample, this clone was seen a few times. The gene calls are TRBV10-3 and TRBJ1-2; D gene ambiguous. This CDR3 contains 13 residues. Germline V gene data show CDR1 as ENHRY and CDR2 as SYGVKD. V lost 0 bases, J lost 7 bases, and 9 bases lay in between. The CDR3 is CAISESTGPGYTF. CDR3 sequence (DNA): TGTGCCATCAGTGAGTCGACTGGGCCTGGCTACACCTTC.

The genes are TRBV10-3 and TRBJ2-7; no clear D. Germline CDR1 and CDR2: ENHRY and SYGVKD. The ends were cut back, 3 bases at V and 4 bases at J, with 13 bases in the middle. This CDR3 is built from 14 residues. The CDR3 reads CAISDVAAPYEQYF. The DNA for the CDR3 is TGTGCCATCAGTGACGTGGCAGCACCGTACGAGCAGTACTTC.

The chain couples TRBV30 to TRBJ2-3; TRBD1 is a possible D gene (5 bases). The CDR3 loop spans 14 amino acids. The V and J ends lost 0 bases and 1 base respectively, with 8 bases between them. Germline loops: CDR1 GTSNPN, CDR2 SVGIG (reference sequence). As DNA, the CDR3 is TGTGCCTGGAGTGTTTTCAGGGGCACAGATACGCAGTATTTT. This gives the protein CAWSVFRGTDTQYF.

The genes are TRBV7-2 and TRBJ2-3; no clear D gene. V lost 5 bases to trimming and J lost 6 bases, with 3 bases between them. CDR1 and CDR2 from the germline V gene are SGHTA and FQGNSA. This CDR3 contains 10 residues. The CDR3 bases are TGTGCCAGCAGCGGGGATACGCAGTATTTT. This translates into CASSGDTQYF.

This clone has only one observation. The rearrangement uses TRBV29-1 and TRBJ2-7; 8 bases are shared with TRBD1. This CDR3 has 13 residues. Germline-derived CDR1 and CDR2 are SQVTM and ANQGSEA. Unmatched junction bases numbered 4, after V lost 5 bases and J lost 1 base. CDR3 bases: TGCAGCGTTCGGACAGGGATTTCCTACGAGCAGTACTTC. Translation: CSVRTGISYEQYF.

This clone was counted only a few times. The chain recombines TRBV29-1 with TRBJ2-7; 10 nucleotides line up with TRBD2. V trimming: 3 bases; J trimming: 4 bases; junction bases outside the gene matches: 6. Germline assignment: CDR1 SQVTM and CDR2 ANQGSEA. The CDR3 consists of 14 residues. CDR3 nucleotide sequence: TGCAGCGTTGATAAGCGGGGGGGCCTTTACGAGCAGTACTTC. Protein: CSVDKRGGLYEQYF.

This clone showed up just a few times. The J gene is TRBJ1-6, the V gene TRBV5-1; TRBD1 matches 11 bases. This CDR3 is built from 18 residues. The V segment lost 4 bases and the J segment 3 bases; nucleotides outside the gene matches: 9. Germline V lookup: CDR1 SGHRS, CDR2 YFSETQ. The DNA for the CDR3 is TGCGCCAGCAGCCCGGGACAGGGGGTCGGAGGCTATAATTCACCCCTCCACTTT. It yields the protein CASSPGQGVGGYNSPLHF.

The chain carries TRBV9 and TRBJ2-7, with 12 bases that match TRBD2. This CDR3 has 17 residues. V dropped 3 bases and J dropped 6; count of bases not matched to a gene: 13. The germline gives CDR1 SGDLS, CDR2 YYNGEE. This CDR3 reads CASSEAVLAGGPGEQYF. Here the CDR3 DNA reads TGTGCCAGCAGCGAGGCGGTTCTAGCGGGAGGGCCGGGCGAGCAGTACTTC.